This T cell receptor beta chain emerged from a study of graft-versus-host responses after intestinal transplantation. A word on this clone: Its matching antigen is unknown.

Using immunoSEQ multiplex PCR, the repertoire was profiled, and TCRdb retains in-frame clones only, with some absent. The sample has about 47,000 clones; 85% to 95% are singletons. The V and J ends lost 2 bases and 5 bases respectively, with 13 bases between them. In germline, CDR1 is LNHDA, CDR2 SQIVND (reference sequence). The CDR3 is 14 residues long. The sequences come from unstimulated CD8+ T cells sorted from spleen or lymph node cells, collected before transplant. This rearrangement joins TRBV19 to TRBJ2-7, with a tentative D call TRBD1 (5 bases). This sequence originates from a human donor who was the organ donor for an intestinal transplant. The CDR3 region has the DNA TGTGCCAGTAGTATAATGACAAGGGGCGACGAGCAGTACTTC. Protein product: CASSIMTRGDEQYF.